The clone carrying this TCR beta chain showed up many times. Losses at the gene ends were 0 bases for V and 4 bases for J; bases not matched to a gene: 7. In germline, CDR1 is SGHRS, CDR2 YFSETQ. This CDR3 has 16 amino acids. The data were taken from a study of identical twins. Each CDR3 protein is one row after TCRdb ran MiXCR on the 5' RACE reads. The sample lists around 370,000 distinct CDR3 sequences; about 9% were seen once. What was sequenced was naive T cells sorted from blood. The rearrangement joins TRBV5-1 to TRBJ2-1; 7 bases map to TRBD1. This receptor was taken from a woman in her forties or fifties in good health. The CDR3 DNA sequence: TGCGCCAGCAGCTTGGACGACAGGGAACCTTACAATGAGCAGTTCTTC. It is translated as CASSLDDREPYNEQFF.